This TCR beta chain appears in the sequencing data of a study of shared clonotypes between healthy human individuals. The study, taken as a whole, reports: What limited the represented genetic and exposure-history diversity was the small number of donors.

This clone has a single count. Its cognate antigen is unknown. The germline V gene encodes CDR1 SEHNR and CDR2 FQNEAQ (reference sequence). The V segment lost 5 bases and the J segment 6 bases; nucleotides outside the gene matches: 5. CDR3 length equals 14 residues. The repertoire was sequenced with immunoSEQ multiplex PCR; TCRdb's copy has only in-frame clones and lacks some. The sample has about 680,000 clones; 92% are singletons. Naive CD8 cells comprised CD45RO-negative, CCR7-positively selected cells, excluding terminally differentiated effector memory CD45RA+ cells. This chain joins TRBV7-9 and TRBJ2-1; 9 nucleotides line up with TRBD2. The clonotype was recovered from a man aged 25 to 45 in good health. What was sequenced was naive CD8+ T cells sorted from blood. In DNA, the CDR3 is TGTGCCAGCAGCGACTCGGGACTAGCCAATGAGCAGTTCTTC. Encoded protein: CASSDSGLANEQFF.